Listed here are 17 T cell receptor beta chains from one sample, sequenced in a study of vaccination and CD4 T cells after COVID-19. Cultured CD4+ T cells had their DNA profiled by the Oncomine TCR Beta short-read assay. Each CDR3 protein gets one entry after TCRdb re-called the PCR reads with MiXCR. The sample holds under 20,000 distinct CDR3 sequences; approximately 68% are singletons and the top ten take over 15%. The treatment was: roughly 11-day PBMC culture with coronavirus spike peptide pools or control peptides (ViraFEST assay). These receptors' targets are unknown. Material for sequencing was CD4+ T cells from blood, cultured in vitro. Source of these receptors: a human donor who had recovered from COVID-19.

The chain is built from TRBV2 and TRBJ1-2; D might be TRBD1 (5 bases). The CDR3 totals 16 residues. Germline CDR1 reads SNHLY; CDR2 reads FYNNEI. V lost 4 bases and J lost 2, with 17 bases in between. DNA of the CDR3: TGTGCCAGCAGTGTAACAGGAGATCAATCCAACTATGGCTACACCTTC. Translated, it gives CASSVTGDQSNYGYTF.

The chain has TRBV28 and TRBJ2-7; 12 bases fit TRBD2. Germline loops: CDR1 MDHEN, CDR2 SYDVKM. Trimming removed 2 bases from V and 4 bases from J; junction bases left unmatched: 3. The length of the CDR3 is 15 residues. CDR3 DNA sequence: TGTGCCAGCAGTTTAGGGACTAGCGGGCGGTACGAGCAGTACTTC. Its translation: CASSLGTSGRYEQYF.

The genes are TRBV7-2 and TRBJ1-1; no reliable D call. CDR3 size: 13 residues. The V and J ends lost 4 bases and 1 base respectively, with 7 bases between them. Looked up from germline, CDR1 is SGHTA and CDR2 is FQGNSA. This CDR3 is CASSSLRNTEAFF. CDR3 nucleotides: TGTGCCAGCAGCTCCTTGCGGAACACTGAAGCTTTCTTT. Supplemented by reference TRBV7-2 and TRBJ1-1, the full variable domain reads GAGVSQSPSNKVTEKGKDVELRCDPISGHTALYWYRQSLGQGLEFLIYFQGNSAPDKSGLPSDRFSAERTGGSVSTLTIQRTQQEDSAVYLCASSSLRNTEAFFGQGTRLTVV.

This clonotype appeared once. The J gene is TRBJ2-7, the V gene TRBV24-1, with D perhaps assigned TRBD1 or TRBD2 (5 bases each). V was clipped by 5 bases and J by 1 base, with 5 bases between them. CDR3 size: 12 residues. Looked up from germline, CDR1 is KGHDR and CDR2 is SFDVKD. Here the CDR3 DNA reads TGTGCCACCAGTGGGGGGTCCTACGAGCAGTACTTC. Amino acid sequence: CATSGGSYEQYF.

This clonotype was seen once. This CDR3 is CSASEQGAYDQPQHF. The CDR3 coding sequence is TGCAGTGCTAGCGAACAGGGGGCGTACGATCAGCCCCAGCATTTT. The V gene is TRBV20-1, the J gene TRBJ1-5; TRBD1 aligns across 9 bases. Per germline, CDR1 DFQATT and CDR2 SNEGSKA (reference sequence). The ends lost 3 bases at V and 5 bases at J; junction bases unmatched: 8. The CDR3 is made up of 15 amino acids.

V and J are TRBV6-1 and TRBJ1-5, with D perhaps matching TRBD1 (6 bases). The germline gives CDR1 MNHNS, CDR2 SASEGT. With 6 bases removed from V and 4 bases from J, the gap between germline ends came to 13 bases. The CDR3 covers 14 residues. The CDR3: CASSPDRSNQPQHF. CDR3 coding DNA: TGTGCCAGCAGCCCAGACAGGTCTAATCAGCCCCAGCATTTT.

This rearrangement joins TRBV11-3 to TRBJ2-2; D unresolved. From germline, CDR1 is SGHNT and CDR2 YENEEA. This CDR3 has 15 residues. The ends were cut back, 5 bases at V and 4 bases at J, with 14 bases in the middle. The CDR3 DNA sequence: TGTGCCAGCAGCCCCCTTCGGGCCTCCACCGGGGAGCTGTTTTTT. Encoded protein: CASSPLRASTGELFF.

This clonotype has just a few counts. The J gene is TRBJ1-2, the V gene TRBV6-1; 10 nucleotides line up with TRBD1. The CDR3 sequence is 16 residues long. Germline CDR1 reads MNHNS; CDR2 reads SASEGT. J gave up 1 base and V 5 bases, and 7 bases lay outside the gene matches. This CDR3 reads CASSTQTGGDNYGYTF. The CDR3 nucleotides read TGTGCCAGCAGTACCCAGACAGGGGGCGATAACTATGGCTACACCTTC.

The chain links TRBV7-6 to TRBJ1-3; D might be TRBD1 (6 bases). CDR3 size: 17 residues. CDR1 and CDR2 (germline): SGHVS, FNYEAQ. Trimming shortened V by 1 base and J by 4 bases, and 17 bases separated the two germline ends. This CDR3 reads CASSLGPTGLGGNTIYF. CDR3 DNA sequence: TGTGCCAGCAGCTTAGGCCCTACAGGGCTTGGAGGAAACACCATATATTTT.

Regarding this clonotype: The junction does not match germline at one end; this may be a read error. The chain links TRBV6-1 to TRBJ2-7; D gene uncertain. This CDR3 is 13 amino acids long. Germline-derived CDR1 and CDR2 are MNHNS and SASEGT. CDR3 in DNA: TGTGCCACCAGTGACCCGATAACCTACGAGCAGTACTTC. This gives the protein CATSDPITYEQYF.

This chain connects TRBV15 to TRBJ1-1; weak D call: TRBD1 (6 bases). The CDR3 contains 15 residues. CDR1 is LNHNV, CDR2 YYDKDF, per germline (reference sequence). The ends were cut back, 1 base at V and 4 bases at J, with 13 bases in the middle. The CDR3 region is CATSRVGGIGTEAFF. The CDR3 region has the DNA TGTGCCACCAGCAGAGTAGGGGGGATCGGCACTGAAGCTTTCTTT.

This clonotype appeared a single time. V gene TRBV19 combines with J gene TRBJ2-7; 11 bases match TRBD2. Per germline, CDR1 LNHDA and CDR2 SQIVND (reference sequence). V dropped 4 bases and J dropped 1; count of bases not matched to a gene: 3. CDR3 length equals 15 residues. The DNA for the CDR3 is TGTGCCAGTAGTAGGGGACTAGCGGTTTCCTACGAGCAGTACTTC. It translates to CASSRGLAVSYEQYF.

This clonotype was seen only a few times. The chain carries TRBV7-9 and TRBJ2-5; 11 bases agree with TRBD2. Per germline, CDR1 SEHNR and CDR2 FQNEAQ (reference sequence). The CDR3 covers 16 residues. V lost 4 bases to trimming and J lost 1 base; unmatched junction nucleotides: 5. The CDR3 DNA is TGTGCCAGCAGCTCTTTAGCGGGAGGGAGCCAAGAGACCCAGTACTTC. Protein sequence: CASSSLAGGSQETQYF.

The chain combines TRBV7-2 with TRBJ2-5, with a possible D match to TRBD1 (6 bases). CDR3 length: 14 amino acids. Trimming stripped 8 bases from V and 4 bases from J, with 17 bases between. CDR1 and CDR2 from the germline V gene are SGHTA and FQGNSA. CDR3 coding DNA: TGTGCCAGCGGGTTTCCAGGGGAGCGAGAGACCCAGTACTTC. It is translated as CASGFPGERETQYF.

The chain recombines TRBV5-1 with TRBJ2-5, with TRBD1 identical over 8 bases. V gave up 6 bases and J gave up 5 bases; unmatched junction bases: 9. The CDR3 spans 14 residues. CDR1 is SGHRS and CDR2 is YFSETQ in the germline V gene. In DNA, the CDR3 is TGCGCCAGCACTCCCAGGGGGCGAGGGGAGACCCAGTACTTC. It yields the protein CASTPRGRGETQYF.

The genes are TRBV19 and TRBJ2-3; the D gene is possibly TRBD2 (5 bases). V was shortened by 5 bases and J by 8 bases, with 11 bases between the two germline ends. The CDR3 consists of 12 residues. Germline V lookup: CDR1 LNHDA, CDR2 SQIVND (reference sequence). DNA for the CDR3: TGTGCCAGTAGTGACGGACTTGGTACGCAGTATTTT. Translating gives CASSDGLGTQYF.

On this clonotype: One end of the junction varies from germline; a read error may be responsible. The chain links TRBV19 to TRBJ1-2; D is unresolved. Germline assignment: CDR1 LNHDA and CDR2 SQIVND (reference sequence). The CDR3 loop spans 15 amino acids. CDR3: CASSLPEAAKYGYTF. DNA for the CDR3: TGTGCCAGTTCCCTCCCTGAGGCCGCTAAGTATGGCTACACCTTC.